A selection of T cell receptor beta chains follows, all from one sample in a study of T-cell reconstitution after alpha-beta-depleted transplantation in children. TCRdb called the PCR reads again in MiXCR, with one record for every CDR3 protein. The sample lists about 400,000 distinct CDR3 sequences; around 15% were seen once. The starting material was PBMCs, mostly from graft donor cells, obtained 360 days after TCRalphabeta/CD19-depleted stem cell transplant. These receptors were collected from a boy younger than two who had a stem cell transplant for Wiskott-Aldrich syndrome, so the T cells may come from the graft donor. Both conserved end residues are part of each CDR3.

j_gene | v_gene | CDR3aa
TRBJ2-3 | TRBV7-2 | CASSYTGVGGDTQYF
TRBJ2-3 | TRBV29-1 | CSVGEYTQYF
TRBJ2-2 | TRBV2 | CASGLRTSNTGELFF
TRBJ2-7 | TRBV5-1 | CASSLSSGTLYEQYF
TRBJ1-6 | TRBV20-1 | CSAPGVPNSPLHF
TRBJ2-1 | TRBV29-1 | CSVEPRPGLAGGRTYNEQFF
TRBJ2-1 | TRBV18 | CASSVWNYNEQFF
TRBJ2-7 | TRBV25-1 | CASSEGGWEQYF
TRBJ2-3 | TRBV29-1 | CSVDQGVDTQYF
TRBJ2-3 | TRBV24-1 | CATSDPSPTDTQYF
TRBJ1-4 | TRBV18 | CASSRTDEKLFF
TRBJ1-2 | TRBV6-5 | CASSWSTDPNYGYTF
TRBJ2-1 | TRBV30 | CAWRIRTYYNEQFF
TRBJ2-4 | TRBV20-1 | CSAKGQAKNIQYF
TRBJ2-2 | TRBV24-1 | CATSDTRTGAGELFF
TRBJ2-5 | TRBV12-3/TRBV12-4 | CASSFPGRETQYF
TRBJ2-3 | TRBV2 | CASSERGWRPTSYTQYF
TRBJ2-1 | TRBV7-2 | CASRQQQGYNEQFF
TRBJ2-3 | TRBV20-1 | CSARDWRLAGGHTDTQYF
TRBJ2-1 | TRBV12-3/TRBV12-4 | CASSRAGGEQFF
TRBJ1-1 | TRBV12-3/TRBV12-4 | CASSPGQGLNTEAFF
TRBJ2-1 | TRBV7-9 | CASSLGGLAGENEQFF
TRBJ2-3 | TRBV12-3/TRBV12-4 | CASSLFRGRDTQYF
TRBJ2-1 | TRBV7-9 | CASSLVGGTIDNEQFF
TRBJ2-1 | TRBV12-3/TRBV12-4 | CAISLALKGPVVYNEQFF
TRBJ2-3 | TRBV2 | CASSSRTAVTDTQYF
TRBJ2-1 | TRBV29-1 | CSVVPTGRGYNEQFF
TRBJ1-5 | TRBV19 | CASSIRQQEQPQHF
TRBJ2-1 | TRBV24-1 | CATSDLGREHLGQFF
TRBJ2-3 | TRBV10-3 | CAISESQPTDTQYF
TRBJ2-5 | TRBV24-1 | CATSDFRTGSGETQYF